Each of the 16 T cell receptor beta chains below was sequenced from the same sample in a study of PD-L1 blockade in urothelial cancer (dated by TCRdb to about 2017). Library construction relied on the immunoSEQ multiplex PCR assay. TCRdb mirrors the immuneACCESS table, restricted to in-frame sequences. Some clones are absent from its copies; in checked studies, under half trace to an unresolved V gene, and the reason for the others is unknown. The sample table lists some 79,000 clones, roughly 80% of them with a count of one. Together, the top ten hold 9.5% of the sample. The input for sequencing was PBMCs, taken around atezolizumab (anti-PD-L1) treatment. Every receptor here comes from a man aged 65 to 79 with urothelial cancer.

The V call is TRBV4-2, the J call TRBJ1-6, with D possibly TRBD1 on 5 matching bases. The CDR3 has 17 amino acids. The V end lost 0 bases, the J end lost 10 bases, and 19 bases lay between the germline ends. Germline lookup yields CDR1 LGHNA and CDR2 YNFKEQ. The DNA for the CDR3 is TGTGCCAGCAGCCAAGATCTTGGCAGGGCGATTCTGTCACCCCTCCACTTT. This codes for CASSQDLGRAILSPLHF.

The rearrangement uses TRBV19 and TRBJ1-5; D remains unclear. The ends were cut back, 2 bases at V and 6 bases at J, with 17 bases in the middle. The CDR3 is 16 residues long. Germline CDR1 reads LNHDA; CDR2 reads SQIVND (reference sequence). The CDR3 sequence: CASSIPPSGVGQPQHF. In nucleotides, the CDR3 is TGTGCCAGTAGTATACCCCCCAGCGGGGTAGGTCAGCCCCAGCATTTT.

The DNA of the CDR3 is TGCAGTGCCAGGGGAAACACTGAAGCTTTCTTT. Its protein is CSARGNTEAFF. This chain joins TRBV20-1 and TRBJ1-1, with D possibly TRBD1 on 6 matching bases. The CDR3 length is 11 residues. Germline-derived CDR1 and CDR2 are DFQATT and SNEGSKA (reference sequence). V lost 6 bases to trimming and J lost 2 bases, with 7 bases between them.

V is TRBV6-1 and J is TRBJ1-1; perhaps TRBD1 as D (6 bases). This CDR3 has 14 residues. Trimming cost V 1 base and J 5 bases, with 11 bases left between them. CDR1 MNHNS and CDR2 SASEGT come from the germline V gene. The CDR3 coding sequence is TGTGCCAGCAGTGAAGAAGGGAGGGGGACTGAAGCTTTCTTT. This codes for CASSEEGRGTEAFF.

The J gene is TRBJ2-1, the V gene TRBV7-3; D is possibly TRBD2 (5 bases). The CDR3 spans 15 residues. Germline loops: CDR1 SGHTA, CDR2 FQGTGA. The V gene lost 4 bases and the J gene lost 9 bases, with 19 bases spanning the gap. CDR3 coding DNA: TGTGCCAGCAGCTCCACACCCGGAGGATATAGTGAGCAGTTCTTC. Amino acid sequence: CASSSTPGGYSEQFF.

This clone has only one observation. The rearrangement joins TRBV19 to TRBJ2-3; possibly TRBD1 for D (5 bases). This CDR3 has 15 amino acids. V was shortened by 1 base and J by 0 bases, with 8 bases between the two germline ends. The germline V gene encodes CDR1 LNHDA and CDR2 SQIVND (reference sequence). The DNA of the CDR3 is TGTGCCAGTAGTATAGGGGGCCTTAGCACAGATACGCAGTATTTT. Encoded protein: CASSIGGLSTDTQYF.

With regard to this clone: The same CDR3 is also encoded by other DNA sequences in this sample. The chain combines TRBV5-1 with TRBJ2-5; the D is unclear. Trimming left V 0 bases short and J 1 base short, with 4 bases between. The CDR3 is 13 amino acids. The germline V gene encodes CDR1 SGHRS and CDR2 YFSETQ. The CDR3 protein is CASSLDSQETQYF. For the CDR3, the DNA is TGCGCCAGCAGCTTGGACAGCCAAGAGACCCAGTACTTC.

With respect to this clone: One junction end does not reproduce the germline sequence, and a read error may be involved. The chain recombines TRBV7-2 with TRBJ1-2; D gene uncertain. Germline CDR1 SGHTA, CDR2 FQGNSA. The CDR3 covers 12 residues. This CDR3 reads CSSSSWEFGYTF. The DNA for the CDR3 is TGTTCCAGCAGCTCCTGGGAGTTTGGCTACACCTTC. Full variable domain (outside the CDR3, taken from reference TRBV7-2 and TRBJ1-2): GAGVSQSPSNKVTEKGKDVELRCDPISGHTALYWYRQSLGQGLEFLIYFQGNSAPDKSGLPSDRFSAERTGGSVSTLTIQRTQQEDSAVYLCSSSSWEFGYTFGSGTRLTVV.

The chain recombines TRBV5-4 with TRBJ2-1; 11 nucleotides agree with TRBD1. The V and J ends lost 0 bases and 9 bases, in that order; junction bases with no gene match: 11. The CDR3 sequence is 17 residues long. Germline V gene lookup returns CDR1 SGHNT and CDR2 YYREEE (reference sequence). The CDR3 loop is CASSLESGTGGQGEQFF. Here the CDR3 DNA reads TGTGCCAGCAGCTTGGAATCGGGGACAGGGGGGCAAGGTGAGCAGTTCTTC.

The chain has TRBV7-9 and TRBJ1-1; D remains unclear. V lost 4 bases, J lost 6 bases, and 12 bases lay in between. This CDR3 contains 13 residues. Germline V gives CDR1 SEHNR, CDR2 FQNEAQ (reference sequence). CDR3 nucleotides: TGTGCCAGCAGCTCCCGAGGTCTCGCTGAAGCTTTCTTT. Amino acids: CASSSRGLAEAFF.

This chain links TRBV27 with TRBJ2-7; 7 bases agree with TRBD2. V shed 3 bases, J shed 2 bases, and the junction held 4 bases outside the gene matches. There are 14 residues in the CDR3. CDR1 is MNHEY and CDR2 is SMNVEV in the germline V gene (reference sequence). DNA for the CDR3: TGTGCCAGCAGTTTTAGCGGGCGACCCTACGAGCAGTACTTC. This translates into CASSFSGRPYEQYF.

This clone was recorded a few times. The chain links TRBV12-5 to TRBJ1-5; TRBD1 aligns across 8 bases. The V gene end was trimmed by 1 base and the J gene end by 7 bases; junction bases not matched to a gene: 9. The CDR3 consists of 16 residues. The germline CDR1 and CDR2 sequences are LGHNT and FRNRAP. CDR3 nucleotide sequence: TGTGCTAGTGGTTTGGGAACAACCAGGGGGCGACAGCCCCAGCATTTT. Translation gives CASGLGTTRGRQPQHF.

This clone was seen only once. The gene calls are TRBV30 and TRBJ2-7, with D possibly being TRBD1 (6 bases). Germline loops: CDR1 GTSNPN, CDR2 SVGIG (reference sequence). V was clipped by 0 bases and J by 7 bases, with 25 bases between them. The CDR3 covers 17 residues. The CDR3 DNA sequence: TGTGCCTGGAGTGTCCGCCCCACAGGGATAAAACGGCTGGAGCAGTACTTC. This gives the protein CAWSVRPTGIKRLEQYF.

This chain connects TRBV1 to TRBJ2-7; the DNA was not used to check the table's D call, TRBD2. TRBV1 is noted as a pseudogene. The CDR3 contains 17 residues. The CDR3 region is CTSSQEYAGLEKYEQYF. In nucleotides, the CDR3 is TGCACCAGCAGCCAAGAATATGCGGGACTAGAGAAGTACGAGCAGTACTTC.

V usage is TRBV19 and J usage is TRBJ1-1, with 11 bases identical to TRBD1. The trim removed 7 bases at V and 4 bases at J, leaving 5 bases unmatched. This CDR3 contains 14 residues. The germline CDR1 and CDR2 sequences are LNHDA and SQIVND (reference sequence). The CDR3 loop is CASTRGQGGTEAFF. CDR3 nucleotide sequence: TGTGCCAGTACGAGGGGACAGGGGGGCACTGAAGCTTTCTTT. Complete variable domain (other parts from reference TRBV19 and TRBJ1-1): DGGITQSPKYLFRKEGQNVTLSCEQNLNHDAMYWYRQDPGQGLRLIYYSQIVNDFQKGDIAEGYSVSREKKESFPLTVTSAQKNPTAFYLCASTRGQGGTEAFFGQGTRLTVV.

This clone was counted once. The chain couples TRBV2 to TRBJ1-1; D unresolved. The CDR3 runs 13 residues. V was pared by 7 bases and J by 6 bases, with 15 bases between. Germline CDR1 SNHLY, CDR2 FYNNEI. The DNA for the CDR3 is TGTGCCAGCAAGGGTCCCGGGAGGTCTGAAGCTTTCTTT. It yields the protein CASKGPGRSEAFF.